The next 19 T cell receptor beta chains were all read from a single sample in a study of CD4 T cells in relation to SARS-CoV-2 and coronaviruses. Before the COVID-19 pandemic, during about 2010-2019, CD4+ T cells were taken from unexposed donors. The cells were cultured for under twelve days before CD4+ T cells were isolated. TCRdb's table, derived via immunoSEQ multiplex PCR, lists solely in-frame clones and lacks some. Of 20,000 or so clones detected, about 80% appear once; the ten largest clones hold about 10%. Their target antigens are unknown. The specimen sequenced was CD4+ T cells from PBMCs, cultured in vitro. The receptors here all came from a human donor in good health.

This clone was counted between two and nine times. The chain recombines TRBV7-3 with TRBJ2-7; D is ambiguous. Germline lookup yields CDR1 SGHTA and CDR2 FQGTGA. CDR3 length equals 13 residues. The V end lost 5 bases, the J end lost 1 base, and 9 bases lay between the germline ends. The CDR3 DNA sequence: TGTGCCAGCAGCCCCGACATATCCTACGAGCAGTACTTC. Its protein is CASSPDISYEQYF.

This chain connects TRBV4-3 to TRBJ2-1, with D uncertain. Germline V gene lookup returns CDR1 LGHNA and CDR2 YSLEER. There are 17 residues in the CDR3. V lost 0 bases to trimming and J lost 3 bases, with 15 bases between them. This CDR3 is CASSQDFTAALYNEQFF. The CDR3 bases are TGCGCCAGCAGCCAAGATTTTACAGCCGCCCTCTACAATGAGCAGTTCTTC.

Regarding this clone: The junction departs from the called germline gene at one end, perhaps through a read error. This specimen includes other DNA sequences encoding the same CDR3. The CDR3 here is CASSLGGLKTEAFF. CDR3 coding DNA: TGTGCCAGCAGCTTGGGGGGGCTGAAGACTGAAGCTTTCTTT. The chain combines TRBV7-2 with TRBJ1-1; TRBD1 might be the D (6 bases). Germline V lookup: CDR1 SGHTA, CDR2 FQGNSA. The CDR3 contains 14 residues.

The chain has TRBV28 and TRBJ2-1; no reliable D call. Per germline, CDR1 MDHEN and CDR2 SYDVKM. The CDR3 is 13 residues long. With 6 bases removed from V and 2 bases from J, the gap between germline ends came to 8 bases. The CDR3 region is CASSPNPYNEQFF. Written as DNA, the CDR3 is TGTGCCAGCAGCCCTAATCCCTACAATGAGCAGTTCTTC.

V and J are TRBV5-8 and TRBJ1-6, with 11 bases aligning to TRBD1. This CDR3 spans 14 amino acids. Germline lookup yields CDR1 SGHTS and CDR2 YDEGEE. V trimming: 3 bases; J trimming: 9 bases; junction bases outside the gene matches: 2. CDR3 region: CASSWDRGGSPLHF. The CDR3 DNA is TGTGCCAGCAGCTGGGACAGGGGGGGTTCACCCCTCCACTTT.

V usage is TRBV11-2 and J usage is TRBJ2-7; D not resolved. CDR1 and CDR2 from the germline V gene are SGHAT and FQNNGV. Trimming stripped 1 base from V and 2 bases from J, with 9 bases between. CDR3 length: 14 residues. The CDR3 reads CASSLGPGPYEQYF. CDR3 bases: TGTGCCAGCAGCTTAGGACCGGGCCCCTACGAGCAGTACTTC. Combining the CDR3 with reference TRBV11-2 and TRBJ2-7 gives the whole variable domain EAGVAQSPRYKIIEKRQSVAFWCNPISGHATLYWYQQILGQGPKLLIQFQNNGVVDDSQLPKDRFSAERLKGVDSTLKIQPAKLEDSAVYLCASSLGPGPYEQYFGPGTRLTVT.

The chain carries TRBV27 and TRBJ2-5; possibly TRBD1 or TRBD2 for D (5 bases each). Germline CDR1 is MNHEY and CDR2 is SMNVEV (reference sequence). This CDR3 has 16 amino acids. V gave up 3 bases and J gave up 3 bases, with 17 bases separating them. CDR3 sequence: CASSFRAPGLKETQYF. The CDR3 nucleotides read TGTGCCAGCAGTTTCAGGGCGCCGGGGCTGAAAGAGACCCAGTACTTC.

This clone was picked up a small number of times. V is TRBV7-9 and J is TRBJ1-2; 10 bases are shared with TRBD1. This CDR3 has 15 residues. The germline V gene has CDR1 SEHNR and CDR2 FQNEAQ (reference sequence). The V gene end was trimmed by 5 bases and the J gene end by 2 bases; junction bases not matched to a gene: 5. CDR3 DNA: TGTGCCAGCAGCCAGGGACAGGGGCTAAACTATGGCTACACCTTC. Translated: CASSQGQGLNYGYTF.

The rearrangement links TRBV6-5 to TRBJ2-7, with 8 bases that match TRBD1. V gave up 8 bases and J gave up 2 bases; unmatched junction bases: 8. CDR1 is MNHEY and CDR2 is SVGAGI in the germline V gene. This CDR3 contains 14 residues. CDR3 region: CASRTGLITYEQYF. The CDR3 nucleotides are TGTGCCAGCCGGACAGGGCTTATAACCTACGAGCAGTACTTC.

The chain uses TRBV11-2 and TRBJ2-3, with 9 bases fitting TRBD2. Germline-derived CDR1 and CDR2 are SGHAT and FQNNGV. Trimming at V came to 3 bases and at J to 1 base, leaving 2 bases not matched to a gene. This CDR3 contains 15 residues. The CDR3 DNA reads TGTGCCAGCAGCTTGCGGGGGGGACGCACAGATACGCAGTATTTT. It specifies CASSLRGGRTDTQYF.

The chain employs TRBV6-2 or TRBV6-3 and TRBJ2-7; TRBD1 aligns across 7 bases. The CDR3 has 16 residues. V lost 2 bases, J lost 1 base, and 8 bases stayed unmatched. Germline-derived CDR1 and CDR2 are MNHEY and SVGEGT. CDR3 bases: TGTGCCAGCAGTTACACCCCGGGACAGCTTTCCTACGAGCAGTACTTC. It codes for CASSYTPGQLSYEQYF.

The chain recombines TRBV4-1 with TRBJ1-1, with 7 positions matching TRBD1. The CDR3 is 16 amino acids. Germline V gene sequence: CDR1 MGHRA, CDR2 YSYEKL. The V segment lost 1 base and the J segment 1 base; nucleotides outside the gene matches: 6. CDR3 sequence reads: CASSQGRGRGNTEAFF. The CDR3 nucleotides are TGCGCCAGCAGCCAAGGAAGGGGGCGGGGGAACACTGAAGCTTTCTTT.

The chain combines TRBV5-1 with TRBJ2-3, with 7 bases lining up with TRBD2. This CDR3 is 15 amino acids long. Germline trimming cut 3 bases from V and 5 bases from J; bases unmatched to any gene: 9. The germline gives CDR1 SGHRS, CDR2 YFSETQ. CDR3 sequence (DNA): TGCGCCAGCAGCTCCTGGGGAGGGGCGGGAGATACGCAGTATTTT. This translates into CASSSWGGAGDTQYF.

The chain recombines TRBV3-1 (or the pseudogene TRBV3-2) with TRBJ2-7, with D perhaps matching TRBD2 (6 bases). The V end lost 0 bases, the J end lost 3 bases, and 12 bases lay between the germline ends. The germline CDR1 and CDR2 sequences are LGHDT and YNNKEL (reference sequence). The CDR3 spans 15 residues. In nucleotides, the CDR3 is TGTGCCAGCAGCCAAGATTTACAGCGGGTCTACGAGCAGTACTTC. Translating it yields CASSQDLQRVYEQYF.

This sequence joins TRBV18 and TRBJ2-5; tentatively, D is TRBD2 (6 bases). The V gene's germline CDR1 is KGHSH and CDR2 LQKENI. V lost 2 bases and J lost 4, with 14 bases in between. This CDR3 has 15 residues. CDR3 DNA: TGTGCCAGCTCACCATTAACTAGCATAGGAGAGACCCAGTACTTC. It specifies CASSPLTSIGETQYF.

The genes are TRBV11-2 and TRBJ2-3; 8 bases are shared with TRBD2. The CDR3 consists of 17 residues. V shed 1 base and J 2 bases; nucleotides not matched to a gene: 8. The germline CDR1 and CDR2 sequences are SGHAT and FQNNGV. CDR3 residues: CASSLGVLRGATDTQYF. CDR3 nucleotides: TGTGCCAGCAGCTTAGGGGTGTTGCGGGGGGCCACAGATACGCAGTATTTT. The variable domain in full, with the rest retrieved from reference TRBV11-2 and TRBJ2-3, is EAGVAQSPRYKIIEKRQSVAFWCNPISGHATLYWYQQILGQGPKLLIQFQNNGVVDDSQLPKDRFSAERLKGVDSTLKIQPAKLEDSAVYLCASSLGVLRGATDTQYFGPGTRLTVL.

The CDR3 here is CASSLAMGDNYGYTF. The CDR3 nucleotides read TGTGCCAGCAGCTTAGCTATGGGGGATAACTATGGCTACACCTTC. The genes are TRBV7-9 and TRBJ1-2, with a weak D call TRBD1 (5 bases). The germline CDR1 and CDR2 sequences are SEHNR and FQNEAQ (reference sequence). This CDR3 is 15 amino acids long. V was pared by 0 bases and J by 1 base, with 9 bases between.

This clone has a single count. The CDR3 loop reads CASSSTRRGGRDTQYF. CDR3 in DNA: TGTGCCAGCAGCTCGACCAGGCGGGGGGGCCGAGATACGCAGTATTTT. V gene TRBV11-2 combines with J gene TRBJ2-3, with TRBD2 identical over 9 bases. Trimming removed 4 bases from V and 5 bases from J; junction bases left unmatched: 10. Germline V gene sequence: CDR1 SGHAT, CDR2 FQNNGV. The CDR3 covers 16 residues.

The J gene is TRBJ2-5, the V gene TRBV19; D remains unclear. The CDR3 sequence is 15 residues long. Trimming removed 5 bases from V and 8 bases from J, with 21 bases in between. Germline loops: CDR1 LNHDA, CDR2 SQIVND (reference sequence). CDR3 region: CASSPSGLQVRTQYF. CDR3 sequence (DNA): TGTGCCAGTAGTCCCTCGGGCCTCCAAGTTCGAACCCAGTACTTC.